This T cell receptor beta chain was retrieved from a study of blood T cell repertoires in COVID-19. Germline values: CDR1 SEHNR, CDR2 FQNEAQ (reference sequence). The CDR3 is 16 amino acids. Trimming took 4 bases from V and 0 from J, leaving 12 bases between them. Repertoires were generated with immunoSEQ multiplex PCR, while TCRdb's copy carries only in-frame clones and drops some. The table lists 120,000 to 150,000 clones, over 65% of them singletons, with roughly 4.9% in the top ten. Source material: peripheral blood. The source is a human donor in a cohort sampled during active COVID-19. The V gene is TRBV7-9, the J gene TRBJ2-2; the D gene is possibly TRBD2 (5 bases). CDR3 nucleotide sequence: TGTGCCAGCAGCTCCGAGCGGAGCCCGAACACCGGGGAGCTGTTTTTT. Translated, it gives CASSSERSPNTGELFF.